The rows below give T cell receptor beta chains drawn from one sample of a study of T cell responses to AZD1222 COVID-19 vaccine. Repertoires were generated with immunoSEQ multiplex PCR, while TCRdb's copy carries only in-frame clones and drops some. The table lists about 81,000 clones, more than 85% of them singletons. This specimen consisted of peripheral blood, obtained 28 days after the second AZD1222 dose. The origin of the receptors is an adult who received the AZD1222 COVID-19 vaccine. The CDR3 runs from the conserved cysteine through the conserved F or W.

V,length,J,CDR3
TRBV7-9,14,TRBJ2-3,CASSFRAITDTQYF
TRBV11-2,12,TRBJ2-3,CASSVTLDTQYF
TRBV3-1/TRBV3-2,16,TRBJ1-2,CASSQGTGGGSNGYTF
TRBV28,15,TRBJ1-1,CASSLWGGGNTEAFF
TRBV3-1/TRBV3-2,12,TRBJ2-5,CASSQDRETQYF
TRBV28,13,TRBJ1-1,CASSTGVNTEAFF
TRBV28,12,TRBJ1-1,CASSLRQVDPFF
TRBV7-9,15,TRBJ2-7,CASSLGTLMRYEQYF
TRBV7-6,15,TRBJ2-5,CASSLAGDRQETQYF
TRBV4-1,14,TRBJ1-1,CASSQDMGGTEAFF
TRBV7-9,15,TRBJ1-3,CASSPSGSTGNTIYF
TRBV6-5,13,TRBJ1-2,CASRGREIEGYTF
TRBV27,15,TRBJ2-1,CASSLSGVSYNEQFF
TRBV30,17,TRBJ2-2,CAWSVWGREGRTGELFF
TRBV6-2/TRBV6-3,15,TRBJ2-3,CASSVGGSGGDTQYF
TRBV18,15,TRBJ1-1,CASSPQQTGQNEAFF
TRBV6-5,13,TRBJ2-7,CATTPAGSYEQYF
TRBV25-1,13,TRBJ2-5,CASSDIEGETQYF
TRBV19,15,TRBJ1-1,CASIETGARNTEAFF
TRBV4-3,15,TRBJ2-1,CASSQDLSLYNEQFF
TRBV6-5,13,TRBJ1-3,CASSYIGGNTIYF
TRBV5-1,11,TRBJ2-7,CASSRSYEQYF